A selection of T cell receptor beta chains follows, all from one sample in a study of shared clonotypes between healthy human individuals. The repertoire was sequenced with immunoSEQ multiplex PCR; TCRdb's copy has only in-frame clones and lacks some. The sample yields some 2 million clones, roughly 95% seen once. Source material: naive CD4+ T cells sorted from blood. These receptors all come from a man younger than 35 in good health. Both conserved end residues are part of each CDR3. The order of the fields is V gene, J gene, clone size, D gene, CDR3 protein, CDR3 DNA. The D gene is left open where the match is weak. Clone size appears in some rows only: once, few, many, or a class for an expanded clone.

TRBV7-2	TRBJ2-7	NA	TRBD1	CASSPGTEGYEQYF	TGTGCCAGCAGCCCAGGGACAGAGGGGTACGAGCAGTACTTC
TRBV4-1	TRBJ1-1	NA	NA	CASSLGTDLNTEAFF	TGCGCCAGCAGCCTAGGGACCGACCTGAACACTGAAGCTTTCTTT
TRBV2	TRBJ2-1	NA	TRBD2	CASSEDAAGGQNEQFF	TGTGCCAGCAGTGAAGACGCAGCGGGGGGGCAGAATGAGCAGTTCTTC
TRBV6-6	TRBJ1-5	NA	NA	CASSPTTASRGQPQHF	TGTGCCAGCAGTCCCACGACAGCCTCCCGGGGTCAGCCCCAGCATTTT
TRBV7-9	TRBJ1-4	NA	NA	CASSFGIGAGEKLFF	TGTGCCAGCAGCTTTGGGATTGGGGCTGGTGAAAAACTGTTTTTT
TRBV5-4	TRBJ2-5	NA	NA	CASSSKDGETQYF	TGTGCCAGCAGCTCCAAGGACGGCGAGACCCAGTACTTC
TRBV5-1	TRBJ2-7	NA	TRBD1	CASMQGTGPSSYEQYF	TGCGCCAGCATGCAGGGGACAGGCCCAAGCTCCTACGAGCAGTACTTC
TRBV15	TRBJ2-5	NA	TRBD1	CATNRGPQETQYF	TGTGCCACCAACAGGGGGCCCCAAGAGACCCAGTACTTC
TRBV9	TRBJ1-3	NA	TRBD1	CASSVGGQGFGNTIYF	TGTGCCAGCAGCGTAGGGGGACAGGGATTTGGAAACACCATATATTTT
TRBV10-3	TRBJ2-2	NA	NA	CAISERTSNTGELFF	TGTGCCATCAGTGAAAGGACATCGAACACCGGGGAGCTGTTTTTT
TRBV7-9	TRBJ1-2	many	NA	CASSSFRDTGPSGYTF	TGTGCCAGCAGCTCCTTTAGGGATACAGGGCCCTCTGGCTACACCTTC
TRBV11-2	TRBJ2-5	NA	TRBD1	CASSQGGRSDETQYF	TGTGCCAGCAGCCAAGGGGGCAGATCCGACGAGACCCAGTACTTC
TRBV2	TRBJ2-3	NA	TRBD2	CASSVGTSGRGADTQYF	TGTGCCAGCAGTGTCGGGACTAGCGGGAGAGGTGCAGATACGCAGTATTTT
TRBV6-1	TRBJ2-7	NA	NA	CASSEAHRAYEQYF	TGTGCCAGCAGTGAAGCACACAGGGCCTACGAGCAGTACTTC
TRBV6-7	TRBJ2-1	NA	TRBD2	CASSYRDRYSGRANEQFF	TGTGCCAGCAGTTACCGGGACAGGTATAGCGGGAGGGCCAATGAGCAGTTCTTC
TRBV5-1	TRBJ2-6	NA	NA	CASSLATLSSGANVLTF	TGCGCCAGCAGCTTGGCAACACTCTCCTCTGGGGCCAACGTCCTGACTTTC
TRBV4-2	TRBJ2-5	NA	TRBD1	CASSQAAGGDETQYF	TGTGCCAGCAGCCAAGCGGCAGGGGGCGACGAGACCCAGTACTTC
TRBV5-4	TRBJ1-2	NA	NA	CASSSDGTYGYTF	TGTGCCAGCAGCTCTGATGGGACTTATGGCTACACCTTC
TRBV27	TRBJ2-7	NA	TRBD1	CASSIAGQGFYEQYF	TGTGCCAGCAGCATCGCGGGACAGGGATTTTACGAGCAGTACTTC
TRBV12-2	TRBJ2-7	once	NA	CASRLAIPAYEQYF	TGTGCAAGTCGCTTAGCGATTCCGGCCTACGAGCAGTACTTC
TRBV18	TRBJ2-5	NA	TRBD2	CASSPLAVEETQYF	TGTGCCAGCTCACCTCTAGCGGTAGAAGAGACCCAGTACTTC
TRBV2	TRBJ2-3	NA	NA	CASSQKRFTDTQYF	TGTGCCAGCAGTCAAAAGCGGTTCACAGATACGCAGTATTTT
TRBV5-1	TRBJ1-1	NA	NA	CASSLGGAQDEAFF	TGCGCCAGCAGCTTGGGGGGGGCGCAGGATGAAGCTTTCTTT
TRBV2	TRBJ2-7	NA	TRBD1	CASSGQGSREQYF	TGTGCCAGCAGCGGACAGGGGTCTAGGGAGCAGTACTTC
TRBV9	TRBJ2-3	NA	NA	CASSSRPKGTDTQYF	TGTGCCAGCAGCTCCAGACCAAAGGGCACAGATACGCAGTATTTT
TRBV6-5	TRBJ2-2	NA	NA	CASSYSPGANTGELFF	TGTGCCAGCAGTTACTCTCCGGGGGCGAACACCGGGGAGCTGTTTTTT
TRBV10-3	TRBJ1-2	NA	TRBD1	CAISESTTGGAKIYGYTF	TGTGCCATCAGTGAGTCAACGACAGGGGGCGCAAAGATTTATGGCTACACCTTC
TRBV28	TRBJ1-2	NA	NA	CASSFRGANYGYTF	TGTGCCAGCAGTTTCAGGGGCGCTAACTATGGCTACACCTTC
TRBV11-3	TRBJ2-1	NA	NA	CASSFGPNNEQFF	TGTGCCAGCAGCTTTGGGCCCAACAATGAGCAGTTCTTC
TRBV27	TRBJ2-7	NA	NA	CASSSQTSTYEQYF	TGTGCCAGCAGTTCCCAGACAAGCACCTACGAGCAGTACTTC
TRBV11-2	TRBJ2-1	NA	NA	CASSFVSSSYNEQFF	TGTGCCAGCAGCTTCGTGTCGAGCTCCTACAATGAGCAGTTCTTC
TRBV10-3	TRBJ2-3	NA	NA	CAISPLGDTQYF	TGTGCCATCAGTCCCCTGGGAGATACGCAGTATTTT
TRBV2	TRBJ2-7	NA	TRBD2	CASRREGPYEQYF	TGTGCCAGCAGGCGGGAGGGACCCTACGAGCAGTACTTC